This T cell receptor beta chain comes out of a study of cytomegalovirus exposure and HLA in healthy donors. Looking at the study overall: The Caucasian-associated ancestry cluster contained approximately 81% of the roughly 370 genotyped donors. Study-level points and caveats: The authors later found TCR association rates varying by HLA locus, with DRB1 most and HLA-C fewest. Among TCR sequences, most were rare, though some public TCRs appeared in many donors.

The primer mix had 60 Vbeta and 13 Jbeta primers. Methods used by the authors: Counted up in a later analysis, unique TCR beta chains came to about 80 million, with some 11 million shared. Sequencing was performed with immunoSEQ multiplex PCR; in TCRdb, only in-frame clones are kept and a portion is missing. D and trimming come from the DNA, and the V and J calls and clone size come from that table. The sample carries about 150,000 clones, around 70% recorded once. CDR1 and CDR2 (germline): SGHRS, YFSETQ. This CDR3 spans 14 amino acids. The V segment lost 2 bases and the J segment 7 bases; nucleotides outside the gene matches: 6. This clone appeared a single time. Antigen: not known.

The chain has TRBV5-1 and TRBJ2-4; 7 positions match TRBD2. The specimen sequenced was PBMCs. The TCR originated in a man younger than 40 in good health and CMV-seronegative. The DNA of the CDR3 is TGCGCCAGCAGCTTCGAAAGGGGAGGGAACATTCAGTACTTC. It translates to CASSFERGGNIQYF.